Included here is one T cell receptor beta chain sequence, with context. The record originates from a study of control samples from healthy donors and cancer patients. Produced via immunoSEQ multiplex PCR; TCRdb's table is partial and in-frame only. This sample has 70,000 or so clones; roughly 89% occur once, and the top ten carry roughly a fifth. Source material: PBMCs. The sequence came from a man aged 60 to 75 with lung cancer.

CDR3 nucleotides: TGTGCCAGCAGCCTCCGCACCACCCGGGACCGAAACTATGGCTACACCTTC. The encoded protein is CASSLRTTRDRNYGYTF. The J gene is TRBJ1-2, the V gene TRBV3-1 (or the pseudogene TRBV3-2); a weak D match, TRBD1 (5 bases). The germline CDR1 and CDR2 sequences are LGHDT and YNNKEL (reference sequence). The V end lost 4 bases, the J end lost 2 bases, and 20 bases lay between the germline ends. There are 17 residues in the CDR3.